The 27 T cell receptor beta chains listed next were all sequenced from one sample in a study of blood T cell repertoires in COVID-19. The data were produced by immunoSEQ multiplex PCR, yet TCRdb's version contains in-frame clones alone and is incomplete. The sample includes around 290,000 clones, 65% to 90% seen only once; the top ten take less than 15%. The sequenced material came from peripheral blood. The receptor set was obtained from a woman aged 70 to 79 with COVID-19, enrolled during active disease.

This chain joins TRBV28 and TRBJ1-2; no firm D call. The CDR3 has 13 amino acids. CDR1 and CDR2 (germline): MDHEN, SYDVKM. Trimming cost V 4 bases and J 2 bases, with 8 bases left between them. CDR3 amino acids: CASSSPRNYGYTF. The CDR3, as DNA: TGTGCCAGCAGTTCCCCGAGAAACTATGGCTACACCTTC.

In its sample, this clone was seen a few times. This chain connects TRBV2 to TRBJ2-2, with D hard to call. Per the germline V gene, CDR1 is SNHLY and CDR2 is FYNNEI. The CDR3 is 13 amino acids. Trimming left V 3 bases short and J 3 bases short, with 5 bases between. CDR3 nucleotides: TGTGCCAGCAGTGATCGTGACACCGGGGAGCTGTTTTTT. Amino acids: CASSDRDTGELFF.

The CDR3 DNA sequence: TGTGCCAGCAGCCGGGGACTAGCGGGGGAAGAGACCCAGTACTTC. Its translation: CASSRGLAGEETQYF. The J gene is TRBJ2-5, the V gene TRBV3-1 (or the pseudogene TRBV3-2); 14 nucleotides line up with TRBD2. Germline trimming cut 4 bases from V and 3 bases from J; bases unmatched to any gene: 1. This CDR3 has 15 residues. Germline CDR1 reads LGHDT; CDR2 reads YNNKEL (reference sequence).

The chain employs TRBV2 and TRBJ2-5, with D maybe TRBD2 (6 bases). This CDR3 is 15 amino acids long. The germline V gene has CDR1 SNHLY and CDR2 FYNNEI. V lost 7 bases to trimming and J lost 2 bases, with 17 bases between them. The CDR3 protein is CASTGAVGLQETQYF. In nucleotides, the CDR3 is TGTGCCAGCACGGGAGCGGTGGGTTTGCAAGAGACCCAGTACTTC.

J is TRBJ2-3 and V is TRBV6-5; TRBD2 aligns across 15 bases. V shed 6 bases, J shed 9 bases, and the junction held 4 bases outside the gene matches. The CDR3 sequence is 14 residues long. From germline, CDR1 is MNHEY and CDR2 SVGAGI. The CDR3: CASSRTSGGGTQYF. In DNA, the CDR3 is TGTGCCAGCAGCCGGACTAGCGGGGGGGGGACGCAGTATTTT.

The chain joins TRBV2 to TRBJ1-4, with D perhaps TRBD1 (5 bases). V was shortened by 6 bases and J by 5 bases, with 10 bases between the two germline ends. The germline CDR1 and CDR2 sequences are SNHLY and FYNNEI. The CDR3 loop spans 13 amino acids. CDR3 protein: CASRVDRNEKLFF. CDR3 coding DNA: TGTGCCAGCAGGGTCGACAGAAATGAAAAACTGTTTTTT.

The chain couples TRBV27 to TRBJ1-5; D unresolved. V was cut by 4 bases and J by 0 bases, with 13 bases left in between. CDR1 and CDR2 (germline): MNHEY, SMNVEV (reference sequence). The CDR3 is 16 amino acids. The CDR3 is CASSSLAGYSNQPQHF. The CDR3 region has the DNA TGTGCCAGCAGTTCCCTGGCAGGTTATAGCAATCAGCCCCAGCATTTT.

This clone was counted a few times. The CDR3 nucleotides are TGCGCCAGCAGCCAACAAGACTCCTACAATGAGCAGTTCTTC. Protein sequence: CASSQQDSYNEQFF. The rearrangement links TRBV5-1 to TRBJ2-1; no definite D call. V lost 4 bases to trimming and J lost 0 bases, with 8 bases between them. Germline CDR1 and CDR2: SGHRS and YFSETQ. CDR3 length: 14 amino acids.

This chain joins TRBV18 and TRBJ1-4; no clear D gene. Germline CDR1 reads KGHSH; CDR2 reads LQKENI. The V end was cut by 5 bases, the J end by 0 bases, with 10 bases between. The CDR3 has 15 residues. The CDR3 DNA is TGTGCCAGCTCAAGACTAACGGCAACTAATGAAAAACTGTTTTTT. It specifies CASSRLTATNEKLFF.

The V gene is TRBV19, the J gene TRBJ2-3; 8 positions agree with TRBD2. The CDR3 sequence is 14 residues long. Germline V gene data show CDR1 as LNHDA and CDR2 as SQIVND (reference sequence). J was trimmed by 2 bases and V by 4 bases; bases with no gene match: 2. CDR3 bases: TGTGCCAGTAGTAGCGGGGGGCACACAGATACGCAGTATTTT. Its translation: CASSSGGHTDTQYF.

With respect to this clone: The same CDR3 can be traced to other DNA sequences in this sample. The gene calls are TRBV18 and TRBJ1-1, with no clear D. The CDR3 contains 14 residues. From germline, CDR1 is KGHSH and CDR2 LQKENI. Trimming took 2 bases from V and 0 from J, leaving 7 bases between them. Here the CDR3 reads CASSPSGLNTEAFF. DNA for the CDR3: TGTGCCAGCTCACCAAGCGGGTTGAACACTGAAGCTTTCTTT.

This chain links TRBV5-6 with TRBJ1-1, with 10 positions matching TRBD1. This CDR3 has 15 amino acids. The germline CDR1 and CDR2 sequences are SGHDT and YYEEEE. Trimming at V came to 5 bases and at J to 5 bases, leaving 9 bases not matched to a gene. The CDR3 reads CASSTTGGALTEAFF. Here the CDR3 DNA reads TGTGCCAGCAGTACGACAGGGGGCGCGTTGACTGAAGCTTTCTTT.

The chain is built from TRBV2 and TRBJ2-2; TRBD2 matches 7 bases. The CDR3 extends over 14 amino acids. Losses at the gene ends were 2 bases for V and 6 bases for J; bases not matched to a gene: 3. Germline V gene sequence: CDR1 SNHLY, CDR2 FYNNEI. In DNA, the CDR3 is TGTGCCAGCAGTGAATTGGGGAGGGCCGGGGAGCTGTTTTTT. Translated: CASSELGRAGELFF.

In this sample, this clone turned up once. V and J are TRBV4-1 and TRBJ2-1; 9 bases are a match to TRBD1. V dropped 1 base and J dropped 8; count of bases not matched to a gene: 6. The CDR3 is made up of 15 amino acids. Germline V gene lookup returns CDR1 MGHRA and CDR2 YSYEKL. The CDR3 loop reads CASSQGDRVTHEQFF. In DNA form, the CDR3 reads TGCGCCAGCAGCCAAGGGGACAGGGTCACCCATGAGCAGTTCTTC.

The CDR3 coding sequence is TGTGCCAGCAGCTTAGTGGCGGGGACTTCCTACGAGCAGTACTTC. It translates to CASSLVAGTSYEQYF. The chain has TRBV7-2 and TRBJ2-7; D is perhaps TRBD2 (6 bases). Trimming shortened V by 1 base and J by 1 base, and 11 bases separated the two germline ends. The germline CDR1 and CDR2 sequences are SGHTA and FQGNSA. The CDR3 sequence is 15 residues long.

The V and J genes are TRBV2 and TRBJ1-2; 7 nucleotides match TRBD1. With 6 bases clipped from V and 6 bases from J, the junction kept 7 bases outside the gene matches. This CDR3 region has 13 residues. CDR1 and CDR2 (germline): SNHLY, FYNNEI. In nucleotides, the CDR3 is TGTGCCAGCAGGAGGAAGGGGGCAGATGGCTACACCTTC. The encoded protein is CASRRKGADGYTF.

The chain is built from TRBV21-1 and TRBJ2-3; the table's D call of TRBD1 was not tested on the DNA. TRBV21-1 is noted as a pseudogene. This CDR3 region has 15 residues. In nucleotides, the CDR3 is TGTGCCAGCAGCTCCGAGGGACAGGGGACAGATACGCAGTATTTT. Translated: CASSSEGQGTDTQYF.

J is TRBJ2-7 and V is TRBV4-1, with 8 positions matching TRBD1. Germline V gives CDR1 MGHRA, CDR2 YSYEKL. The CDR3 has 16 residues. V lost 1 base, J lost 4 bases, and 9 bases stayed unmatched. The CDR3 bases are TGCGCCAGCAGCCAAGTTGGGGGGACAGGCCGTTACGAGCAGTACTTC. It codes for CASSQVGGTGRYEQYF.

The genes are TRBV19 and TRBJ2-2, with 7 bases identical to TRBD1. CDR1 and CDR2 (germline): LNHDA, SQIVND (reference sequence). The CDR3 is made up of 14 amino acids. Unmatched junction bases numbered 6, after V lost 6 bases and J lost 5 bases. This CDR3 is CASSGTARTGELFF. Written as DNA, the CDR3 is TGTGCCAGTAGCGGGACAGCACGGACCGGGGAGCTGTTTTTT.

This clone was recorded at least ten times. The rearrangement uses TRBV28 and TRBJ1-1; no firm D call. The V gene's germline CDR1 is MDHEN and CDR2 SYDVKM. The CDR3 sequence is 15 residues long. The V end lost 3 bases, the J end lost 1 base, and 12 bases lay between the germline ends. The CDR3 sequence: CASSFRGIQNTEAFF. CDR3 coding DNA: TGTGCCAGCAGTTTTAGAGGCATACAGAACACTGAAGCTTTCTTT.

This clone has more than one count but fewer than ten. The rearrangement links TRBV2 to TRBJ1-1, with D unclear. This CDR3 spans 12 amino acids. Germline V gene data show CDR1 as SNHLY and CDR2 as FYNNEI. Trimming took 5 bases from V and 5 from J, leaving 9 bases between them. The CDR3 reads CASSPRRTEAFF. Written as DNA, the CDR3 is TGTGCCAGCAGTCCCAGGAGGACTGAAGCTTTCTTT. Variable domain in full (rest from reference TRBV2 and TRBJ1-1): EPEVTQTPSHQVTQMGQEVILRCVPISNHLYFYWYRQILGQKVEFLVSFYNNEISEKSEIFDDQFSVERPDGSNFTLKIRSTKLEDSAMYFCASSPRRTEAFFGQGTRLTVV.

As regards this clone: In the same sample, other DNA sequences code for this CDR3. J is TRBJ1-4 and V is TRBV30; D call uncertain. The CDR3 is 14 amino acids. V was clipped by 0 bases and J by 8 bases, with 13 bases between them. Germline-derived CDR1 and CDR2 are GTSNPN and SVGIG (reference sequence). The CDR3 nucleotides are TGTGCCTGGAGTGTACATCGGGGAGGGGAAAAACTGTTTTTT. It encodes CAWSVHRGGEKLFF.

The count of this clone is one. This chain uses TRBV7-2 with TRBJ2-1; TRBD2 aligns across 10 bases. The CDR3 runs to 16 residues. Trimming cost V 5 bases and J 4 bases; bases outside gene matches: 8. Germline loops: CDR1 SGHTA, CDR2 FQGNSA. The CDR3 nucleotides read TGTGCCAGCAGCCAGACCAGCGGGGGGGCTTACAATGAGCAGTTCTTC. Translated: CASSQTSGGAYNEQFF.

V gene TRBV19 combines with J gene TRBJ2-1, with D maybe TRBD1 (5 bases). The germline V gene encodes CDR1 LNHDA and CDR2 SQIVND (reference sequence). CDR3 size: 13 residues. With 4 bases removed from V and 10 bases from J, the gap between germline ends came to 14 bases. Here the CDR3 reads CASSSYGGQEQFF. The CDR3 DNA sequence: TGTGCCAGTAGTAGTTACGGTGGACAAGAGCAGTTCTTC.

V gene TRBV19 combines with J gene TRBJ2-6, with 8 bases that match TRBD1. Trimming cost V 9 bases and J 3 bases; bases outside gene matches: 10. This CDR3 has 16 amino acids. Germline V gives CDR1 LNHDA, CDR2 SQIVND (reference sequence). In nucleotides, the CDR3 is TGTGCCAGCGCCCGACAGGGGAGGAGTGGGGCCAACGTCCTGACTTTC. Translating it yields CASARQGRSGANVLTF. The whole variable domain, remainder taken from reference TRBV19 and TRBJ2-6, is DGGITQSPKYLFRKEGQNVTLSCEQNLNHDAMYWYRQDPGQGLRLIYYSQIVNDFQKGDIAEGYSVSREKKESFPLTVTSAQKNPTAFYLCASARQGRSGANVLTFGAGSRLTVL.

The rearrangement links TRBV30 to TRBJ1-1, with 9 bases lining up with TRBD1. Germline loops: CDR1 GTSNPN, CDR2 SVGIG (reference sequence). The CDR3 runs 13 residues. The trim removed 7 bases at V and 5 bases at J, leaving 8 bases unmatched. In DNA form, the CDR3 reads TGTGCCTTGGAAGGACAGGGGTTAACTGAAGCTTTCTTT. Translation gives CALEGQGLTEAFF.

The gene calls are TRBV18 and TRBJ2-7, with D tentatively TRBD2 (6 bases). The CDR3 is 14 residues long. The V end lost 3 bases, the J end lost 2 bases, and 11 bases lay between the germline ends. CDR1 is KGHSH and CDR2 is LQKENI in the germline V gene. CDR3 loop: CASSPGTSPYEQYF. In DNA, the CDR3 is TGTGCCAGCTCACCGGGGACTTCTCCCTACGAGCAGTACTTC.